A selection of T cell receptor beta chains follows, all from one sample in a study of T cell responses to AZD1222 COVID-19 vaccine. TCRdb's copy holds only in-frame clones and misses some; the assay was immunoSEQ multiplex PCR. This table holds about 200,000 clones, around 88% found once. The sequencing here drew on peripheral blood, taken on day 0 of AZD1222 vaccination. The receptors come from an adult in good health. Each CDR3 is given with its conserved first and last residue.

v_call | cdr3_aa
TRBV6-5 | CASSYTTGSGQPQHF
TRBV15 | CATSTGTYVEQYF
TRBV7-3 | CASHWRGRGDTEAFF
TRBV19 | CASSRTGDRGNTQYF
TRBV7-7 | CASSNNQETQYF
TRBV7-9 | CASSLARVPAPSSYNEQFF
TRBV5-4 | CASSGSSGGSYEQYF
TRBV7-2 | CASSPDRGPQETQYF
TRBV6-5 | CASSYGSPRPYEQYF
TRBV25-1 | CASSESDRFRTGELFF
TRBV28 | CASSLGTANSPLHF
TRBV7-8 | CASRPKGNYEQYF
TRBV5-6 | CVSSSWVRDPSNEQFF
TRBV30 | CAWSRSTDTQYF
TRBV19 | CASSLDRSSYNEQFF
TRBV7-8 | CASSSGVFLDRPYGNQPQHF
TRBV5-4 | CASSSGASNYGYTF
TRBV24-1 | CATSDSRDATYEQYF
TRBV18 | CASSLLGEVSNQPQHF
TRBV27 | CASSLSRNTGELFF
TRBV5-4 | CASSFSGDEQYF
TRBV5-1 | CASSFWDSRANYGYTF
TRBV5-4 | CASSLDRGVVTEAFF
TRBV3-1/TRBV3-2 | CASSQGPALAGETQYF
TRBV27 | CASSPYRDSYEQYF
TRBV5-6 | CASRRVSTDTQYF
TRBV28 | CASRPQGREETQYF
TRBV19 | CASTPDRSSYNEQFF
TRBV28 | CASRHHRASSGNTIYF
TRBV6-4 | CASSDSGQGRGYEQYF
TRBV28 | CASSPLRGVYNEQFF
TRBV5-1 | CASSLGIALEAFF
TRBV19 | CASTLGGEGYTF
TRBV5-6 | CASAHRGGRNTQYF
TRBV5-1 | CASSFAGAYEQYF
TRBV7-9 | CASSLAFGRTANTGELFF
TRBV10-3 | CAISRTDPWGHSPLHF
TRBV28 | CASSSRGRGEQYF
TRBV7-3 | CASSSPRSGGTDTQYF
TRBV27 | CASSSSGGVDTQYF